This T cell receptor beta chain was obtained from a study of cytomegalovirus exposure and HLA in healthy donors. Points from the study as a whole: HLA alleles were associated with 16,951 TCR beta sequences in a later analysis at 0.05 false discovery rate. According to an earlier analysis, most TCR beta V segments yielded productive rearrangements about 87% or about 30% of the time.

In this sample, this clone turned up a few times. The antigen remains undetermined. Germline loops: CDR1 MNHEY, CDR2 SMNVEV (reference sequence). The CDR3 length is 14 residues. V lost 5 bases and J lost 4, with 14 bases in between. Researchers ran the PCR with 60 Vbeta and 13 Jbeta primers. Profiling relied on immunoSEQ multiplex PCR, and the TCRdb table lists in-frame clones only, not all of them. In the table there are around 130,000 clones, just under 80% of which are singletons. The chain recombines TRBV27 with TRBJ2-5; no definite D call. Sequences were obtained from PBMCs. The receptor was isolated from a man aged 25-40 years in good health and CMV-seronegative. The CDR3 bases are TGTGCCAGCAGTCCCATCGGGTTCGGAGAGACCCAGTACTTC. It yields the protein CASSPIGFGETQYF.